The next 19 T cell receptor beta chains were all read from a single sample in a study of OX40 agonist ivuxolimab in advanced cancers. Repertoires were generated with immunoSEQ multiplex PCR, while TCRdb's copy carries only in-frame clones and drops some. The sample shows around 43,000 clones, 89% of them seen only once. Specimen: CD4+ or CD8+ T cells sorted from blood, collected in a trial of the OX40 agonist ivuxolimab. Receptor source: an adult with an advanced solid tumor such as melanoma, head and neck, liver or kidney cancer.

This chain uses TRBV11-2 with TRBJ2-3, with D maybe TRBD2 (6 bases). The germline V gene encodes CDR1 SGHAT and CDR2 FQNNGV. The V end was cut by 4 bases, the J end by 0 bases, with 11 bases between. The CDR3 is 15 residues long. CDR3 loop: CASSYLAASTDTQYF. The CDR3 nucleotides are TGTGCCAGCAGCTACTTAGCGGCTAGCACAGATACGCAGTATTTT.

This chain connects TRBV7-2 to TRBJ2-6; D call uncertain. Per germline, CDR1 SGHTA and CDR2 FQGNSA. Trimming stripped 5 bases from V and 4 bases from J, with 9 bases between. This CDR3 has 14 amino acids. The CDR3 DNA is TGTGCCAGCAGCCGCTACCTCGGGGCCAACGTCCTGACTTTC. Translation gives CASSRYLGANVLTF.

V is TRBV7-7 and J is TRBJ2-1; weak D call: TRBD1 (5 bases). CDR1 and CDR2 (germline): SSHAT, FNYEAQ (reference sequence). CDR3 length equals 14 residues. The V end lost 5 bases, the J end lost 7 bases, and 15 bases lay between the germline ends. DNA for the CDR3: TGTGCCAGCAGCCGAAAGGGCAGGGAAAATGAGCAGTTCTTC. Translated: CASSRKGRENEQFF.

CDR3 sequence reads: CASSETASVSSYNEQFF. CDR3 DNA: TGTGCCAGCAGCGAGACTGCTAGCGTTAGCTCCTACAATGAGCAGTTCTTC. The chain employs TRBV7-7 and TRBJ2-1; a possible D gene is TRBD2 (6 bases). Germline V gene sequence: CDR1 SSHAT, CDR2 FNYEAQ (reference sequence). CDR3 length: 17 residues. Trimming shortened V by 5 bases and J by 0 bases, and 17 bases separated the two germline ends.

The sample holds a few counts of this clone. The chain recombines TRBV10-1 with TRBJ1-1; 7 nucleotides align to TRBD1. Germline CDR1 WNHNN, CDR2 SYGVQD (reference sequence). This CDR3 contains 14 residues. Unmatched junction bases numbered 4, after V lost 3 bases and J lost 3 bases. CDR3 DNA sequence: TGCGCCAGCAGTGACCCGGGACAGCACACTGAAGCTTTCTTT. Its translation is CASSDPGQHTEAFF.

J is TRBJ2-3 and V is TRBV27, with TRBD2 matching over 7 bases. The ends lost 5 bases at V and 6 bases at J; junction bases unmatched: 11. The length of the CDR3 is 15 residues. The germline CDR1 and CDR2 sequences are MNHEY and SMNVEV (reference sequence). This chain's CDR3 is CASSTSSGSSDTQYF. The CDR3 DNA follows: TGTGCCAGCAGTACATCTAGCGGTTCGTCGGATACGCAGTATTTT.

The J gene is TRBJ2-2, the V gene TRBV2, with 12 bases that match TRBD1. The CDR3 extends over 18 amino acids. V was clipped by 6 bases and J by 2 bases; unmatched bases: 10. The germline gives CDR1 SNHLY, CDR2 FYNNEI. CDR3 sequence reads: CASRYRDRGLGNTGELFF. CDR3 sequence (DNA): TGTGCCAGCAGATACCGGGACAGGGGGCTCGGAAACACCGGGGAGCTGTTTTTT.

This rearrangement joins TRBV28 to TRBJ2-3; unclear D gene. The CDR3 loop spans 16 amino acids. V lost 7 bases and J 0 bases, leaving 17 bases between the germline ends. Germline V lookup: CDR1 MDHEN, CDR2 SYDVKM. CDR3 in DNA: TGTGCCAGCAACCAGTCCGGCCCCCGGAGCACAGATACGCAGTATTTT. It encodes CASNQSGPRSTDTQYF.

V and J are TRBV6-6 and TRBJ1-6; unclear D gene. CDR3 length: 15 residues. Germline CDR1 reads MNHNY; CDR2 reads SVGAGI (reference sequence). The V end lost 3 bases, the J end lost 7 bases, and 13 bases lay between the germline ends. CDR3 sequence reads: CASSYGGGMNSPLHF. The CDR3 bases are TGTGCCAGCAGTTATGGAGGAGGGATGAATTCACCCCTCCACTTT.

The rearrangement uses TRBV13 and TRBJ2-3; 14 bases match TRBD2. This CDR3 comprises 17 residues. Trimming took 5 bases from V and 0 from J; bases not matched to a gene: 4. CDR1 is PRHDT and CDR2 is FYEKMQ in the germline V gene (reference sequence). CDR3 DNA: TGTGCCAGCAGCACGGGACTAGCGGGGGCTAGCACAGATACGCAGTATTTT. This codes for CASSTGLAGASTDTQYF.

The chain combines TRBV5-5 with TRBJ2-7; 8 bases match TRBD2. J lost 5 bases, V lost 2 bases, and 6 bases had no gene match. The CDR3 sequence is 14 residues long. The germline V gene encodes CDR1 SGHKS and CDR2 YYEKEE (reference sequence). The chain's CDR3 is CASSFRGGGDEQYF. The DNA of the CDR3 is TGTGCCAGCAGCTTCCGGGGGGGCGGCGACGAGCAGTACTTC. The full variable domain, rest sourced from reference TRBV5-5 and TRBJ2-7, is DAGVTQSPTHLIKTRGQQVTLRCSPISGHKSVSWYQQVLGQGPQFIFQYYEKEERGRGNFPDRFSARQFPNYSSELNVNALLLGDSALYLCASSFRGGGDEQYFGPGTRLTVT.

Only one count was recorded for this clone. This chain uses TRBV29-1 with TRBJ2-2; either TRBD1 or TRBD2 may supply D (6 bases each). This CDR3 spans 16 amino acids. Germline V gene data show CDR1 as SQVTM and CDR2 as ANQGSEA. V was trimmed by 1 base and J by 1 base, leaving 13 bases between them. CDR3 region: CSVEGRGALNTGELFF. The CDR3 DNA reads TGCAGCGTTGAAGGGAGGGGGGCGCTGAACACCGGGGAGCTGTTTTTT.

The chain employs TRBV5-1 and TRBJ1-1; 10 bases agree with TRBD1. There are 16 residues in the CDR3. V lost 7 bases and J lost 1; bases outside the gene matches: 10. Germline V gene lookup returns CDR1 SGHRS and CDR2 YFSETQ. The CDR3 region is CASGQGEFFGNTEAFF. Here the CDR3 DNA reads TGCGCCAGCGGACAGGGGGAGTTTTTCGGGAACACTGAAGCTTTCTTT.

The V and J genes are TRBV13 and TRBJ2-7; possibly TRBD1 for D (5 bases). There are 16 residues in the CDR3. Trimming cost V 0 bases and J 7 bases, with 19 bases left between them. CDR1 is PRHDT and CDR2 is FYEKMQ in the germline V gene (reference sequence). In nucleotides, the CDR3 is TGTGCCAGCAGCTTAGGAAACAGGATCCCGACTCGGGAGCAGTACTTC. Translated: CASSLGNRIPTREQYF. The full variable domain, its missing parts supplied by reference TRBV13 and TRBJ2-7, is AAGVIQSPRHLIKEKRETATLKCYPIPRHDTVYWYQQGPGQDPQFLISFYEKMQSDKGSIPDRFSAQQFSDYHSELNMSSLELGDSALYFCASSLGNRIPTREQYFGPGTRLTVT.

This chain links TRBV6-1 with TRBJ2-7; tentatively, D is TRBD2 (5 bases). The CDR3 covers 15 residues. CDR1 and CDR2 from the germline V gene are MNHNS and SASEGT. Trimming left V 1 base short and J 4 bases short, with 14 bases between. The CDR3, as DNA: TGTGCCAGCAGTGAAGTGAGGGCGGGCTATTACGAGCAGTACTTC. Encoded protein: CASSEVRAGYYEQYF.

The chain employs TRBV5-1 and TRBJ1-6; TRBD1 might be the D (6 bases). Trimming removed 4 bases at V and 3 bases at J, with 11 bases between. The CDR3 has 15 residues. From germline, CDR1 is SGHRS and CDR2 YFSETQ. This CDR3 reads CASSPQGIYNSPLHF. The CDR3 coding sequence is TGCGCCAGCAGCCCACAGGGAATCTATAATTCACCCCTCCACTTT.

This clone has only a few counts. V gene TRBV7-8 combines with J gene TRBJ2-3; D unresolved. This CDR3 comprises 13 residues. CDR1 SGHVS and CDR2 FQNEAQ come from the germline V gene. Trimming took 5 bases from V and 6 from J, leaving 12 bases between them. The CDR3 DNA is TGTGCCAGCAGCCGACGCCCCAGGGATACGCAGTATTTT. Protein product: CASSRRPRDTQYF.

The chain recombines TRBV5-6 with TRBJ2-7; 13 bases map to TRBD2. Losses at the gene ends were 5 bases for V and 1 base for J; bases not matched to a gene: 3. The CDR3 extends over 15 amino acids. In germline, CDR1 is SGHDT, CDR2 YYEEEE. The CDR3 here is CASREGLAGSYEQYF. CDR3 coding DNA: TGTGCCAGCAGAGAGGGACTAGCGGGATCCTACGAGCAGTACTTC.

This clone was observed a few times. The genes are TRBV5-5 and TRBJ2-1; D is undetermined. The CDR3 is 13 residues long. Between the trimmed V and J ends, which lost 1 base and 8 bases, there was a span of 10 bases. Per the germline V gene, CDR1 is SGHKS and CDR2 is YYEKEE (reference sequence). In DNA form, the CDR3 reads TGTGCCAGCAGCTTGTCCCCCCCCGATGAGCAGTTCTTC. Amino acids: CASSLSPPDEQFF.